The 25 T cell receptor beta chains listed next were all sequenced from one sample in a study of monozygotic twins with inflammatory bowel disease. TCRdb reanalyzed the 5' RACE reads, giving one entry per CDR3 protein sequence and no DNA. The sample table sets out under 130,000 distinct CDR3 sequences. Sequencing used blood. The receptors here all came from a human donor with ulcerative colitis or Crohn's disease, or a healthy co-twin of an affected twin (not recorded which).

V is TRBV20-1 and J is TRBJ2-5; TCRdb calls TRBD2, which cannot be checked without DNA. Germline values: CDR1 DFQATT, CDR2 SNEGSKA (reference sequence). The CDR3 spans 14 residues. CDR3: CSARASGAQETQYF.

The chain joins TRBV4-3 to TRBJ2-1. Germline V gene sequence: CDR1 LGHNA, CDR2 YSLEER. CDR3 length: 16 amino acids. CDR3 sequence: CASSQGMESSYNEQFF.

J is TRBJ1-3 and V is TRBV11-2. CDR1 and CDR2 (germline): SGHAT, FQNNGV. The CDR3 has 16 residues. CDR3 sequence reads: CASSLDLVTSGNTIYF.

CDR3 protein: CASSSGLAGGSDTQYF. The rearrangement joins TRBV5-4 to TRBJ2-3; TCRdb's D gene call, TRBD2, goes unchecked for lack of DNA. The CDR3 covers 16 residues. Germline CDR1 is SGHNT and CDR2 is YYREEE (reference sequence).

This chain connects TRBV11-2 to TRBJ2-7; with no DNA, the TCRdb D assignment of TRBD1 cannot be verified. The CDR3 is made up of 13 amino acids. The germline V gene has CDR1 SGHAT and CDR2 FQNNGV. CDR3 residues: CASSPAPDREQYF.

The V gene is TRBV5-6, the J gene TRBJ2-3; with no DNA, the TCRdb D assignment of TRBD2 cannot be verified. Germline V gene data show CDR1 as SGHDT and CDR2 as YYEEEE. There are 16 residues in the CDR3. The CDR3 sequence: CASSPAGSGGSDTQYF.

V is TRBV11-2 and J is TRBJ2-6. Germline-derived CDR1 and CDR2 are SGHAT and FQNNGV. This CDR3 is 18 amino acids long. The CDR3 is CASRMPATELYGANVLTF. Full variable domain (missing parts from reference TRBV11-2 and TRBJ2-6): EAGVAQSPRYKIIEKRQSVAFWCNPISGHATLYWYQQILGQGPKLLIQFQNNGVVDDSQLPKDRFSAERLKGVDSTLKIQPAKLEDSAVYLCASRMPATELYGANVLTFGAGSRLTVL.

The chain links TRBV10-3 to TRBJ2-4; TCRdb picks TRBD1, but there is no DNA to check that call. From germline, CDR1 is ENHRY and CDR2 SYGVKD. This CDR3 is built from 15 residues. CDR3 protein: CAISEIAGAKNIQYF.

The chain is built from TRBV20-1 and TRBJ1-2; TCRdb gives TRBD1 as the D gene, but with no DNA this cannot be confirmed. The CDR3 has 15 amino acids. Per germline, CDR1 DFQATT and CDR2 SNEGSKA (reference sequence). CDR3 residues: CSARAGGVGQVRYTF.

The rearrangement uses TRBV7-2 and TRBJ2-1; the D call of TRBD2 rests on TCRdb alone, since no DNA is present to check it. CDR1 and CDR2 (germline): SGHTA, FQGNSA. This CDR3 is 14 amino acids long. This CDR3 reads CASSPARRDNEQFF. The full variable domain, in which reference TRBV7-2 and TRBJ2-1 provide the parts outside the CDR3, is GAGVSQSPSNKVTEKGKDVELRCDPISGHTALYWYRQSLGQGLEFLIYFQGNSAPDKSGLPSDRFSAERTGGSVSTLTIQRTQQEDSAVYLCASSPARRDNEQFFGPGTRLTVL.

V usage is TRBV9 and J usage is TRBJ2-7; TCRdb indicates TRBD1, and absent DNA this call remains unverified. Germline CDR1 and CDR2: SGDLS and YYNGEE. The CDR3 is 13 residues long. CDR3 in amino acids: CASGRTETYEQYF. The full variable domain, its missing parts supplied by reference TRBV9 and TRBJ2-7, is DSGVTQTPKHLITATGQRVTLRCSPRSGDLSVYWYQQSLDQGLQFLIQYYNGEERAKGNILERFSAQQFPDLHSELNLSSLELGDSALYFCASGRTETYEQYFGPGTRLTVT.

The chain is built from TRBV15 and TRBJ2-1; TCRdb's D call of TRBD2 is untestable without DNA. From germline, CDR1 is LNHNV and CDR2 YYDKDF (reference sequence). The CDR3 totals 16 residues. CDR3 sequence: CATSRDWLAGANEQFF.

The V and J genes are TRBV6-2 or TRBV6-3 and TRBJ1-5. Germline-derived CDR1 and CDR2 are MNHEY and SVGEGT. CDR3 length: 12 amino acids. CDR3: CASSLPNQPQHF.

The chain is built from TRBV28 and TRBJ2-1; with no DNA, the TCRdb D assignment of TRBD1 cannot be verified. Germline CDR1 is MDHEN and CDR2 is SYDVKM. The CDR3 has 16 amino acids. The CDR3: CASSPAAGDTYNEQFF.

V gene TRBV5-1 combines with J gene TRBJ2-7. This CDR3 spans 13 amino acids. Looked up from germline, CDR1 is SGHRS and CDR2 is YFSETQ. The CDR3 loop is CASSFGETYEQYF. The whole variable domain, filled in from reference TRBV5-1 and TRBJ2-7, reads KAGVTQTPRYLIKTRGQQVTLSCSPISGHRSVSWYQQTPGQGLQFLFEYFSETQRNKGNFPGRFSGRQFSNSRSEMNVSTLELGDSALYLCASSFGETYEQYFGPGTRLTVT.

This chain links TRBV12-3 or TRBV12-4 with TRBJ2-7; the TCRdb call, TRBD2, lacks DNA for checking. This CDR3 is 16 amino acids long. The CDR3 loop reads CASSLGGVGHPYEQYF.

The CDR3: CASSSGLAGDLLHYEQYF. The chain uses TRBV28 and TRBJ2-7; TCRdb returns TRBD2, unconfirmable since there is no DNA. Germline-derived CDR1 and CDR2 are MDHEN and SYDVKM. This CDR3 is 18 amino acids long.

The rearrangement links TRBV12-3 or TRBV12-4 to TRBJ2-5. This CDR3 has 14 residues. The CDR3 is CASSFGDRLWTQYF.

V and J are TRBV6-2 or TRBV6-3 and TRBJ1-6; with no DNA, the TCRdb D assignment of TRBD1 cannot be verified. In germline, CDR1 is MNHEY, CDR2 SVGEGT. CDR3 size: 16 residues. CDR3: CASSPDRRPIYSPLHF.

The J gene is TRBJ2-7, the V gene TRBV12-3 or TRBV12-4; TCRdb outputs TRBD1, but without DNA this stays unchecked. This CDR3 contains 14 residues. Here the CDR3 reads CASNIGHPHYEQYF.

CDR3 sequence: CASSPGTVTDTQYF. This chain links TRBV7-9 with TRBJ2-3; TCRdb gives TRBD1 as the D gene, but with no DNA this cannot be confirmed. This CDR3 contains 14 residues. CDR1 SEHNR and CDR2 FQNEAQ come from the germline V gene (reference sequence).

The V gene is TRBV5-1, the J gene TRBJ1-3. The V gene's germline CDR1 is SGHRS and CDR2 YFSETQ. This CDR3 is built from 16 residues. The CDR3 protein is CASSLVSAGSGNTIYF.

The rearrangement links TRBV20-1 to TRBJ2-1. The CDR3 sequence is 13 residues long. CDR1 and CDR2 from the germline V gene are DFQATT and SNEGSKA (reference sequence). The CDR3 here is CSASRVVSNEQFF.

This sequence joins TRBV14 and TRBJ1-6. The CDR3 sequence is 14 residues long. CDR1 and CDR2 from the germline V gene are SGHDN and FVKESK. The CDR3 protein is CASSQYRDNSPLHF.

V and J are TRBV15 and TRBJ2-2; TCRdb proposes TRBD2, but this gene call is untestable without DNA. The CDR3 has 14 residues. Germline V CDR1 and CDR2: LNHNV, YYDKDF (reference sequence). The CDR3 sequence: CATSRPSVGGELFF.